The 8 T cell receptor beta chains given below trace back to one sample, sequenced in a study of blood T cells in healthy people across ages. A second 7 to 11 cycle PCR used barcoded and J-beta primers. TCRdb analysed the 5' RACE reads with MiXCR anew, one entry per CDR3 protein. The table includes 550,000 to 650,000 distinct CDR3 sequences, about 28% detected once. Sequencing was performed on blood. The receptor set was obtained from a woman older than 75 in good health.

Comments on this clonotype: A much bigger clone sits one base away, suggesting this may be a read error. The chain has TRBV6-6 and TRBJ2-3; 9 bases agree with TRBD2. V shed 5 bases and J 2 bases; nucleotides not matched to a gene: 8. From germline, CDR1 is MNHNY and CDR2 SVGAGI (reference sequence). This CDR3 contains 16 residues. The CDR3 region has the DNA TGTGCCAGCAGTCAGTTAGCGGGGGCCACCACAGATACGCAGTATTTT. Encoded protein: CASSQLAGATTDTQYF.

In this sample, this clonotype turned up many times. The chain employs TRBV7-3 and TRBJ2-1, with TRBD2 identical over 8 bases. The V and J ends lost 5 bases and 3 bases, in that order; junction bases with no gene match: 6. Germline V lookup: CDR1 SGHTA, CDR2 FQGTGA. The CDR3 is 15 residues long. The CDR3 DNA follows: TGTGCCAGCAGCCCTGCGGGGGGATACTACAATGAGCAGTTCTTC. This sequence encodes CASSPAGGYYNEQFF.

Comments on this clonotype: A read error is possible here, since a much larger clone lies one base away. This chain joins TRBV20-1 and TRBJ2-3, with D perhaps matching TRBD1 (5 bases). Trimming stripped 1 base from V and 4 bases from J, with 12 bases between. Germline assignment: CDR1 DFQATT and CDR2 SNEGSKA (reference sequence). The CDR3 covers 14 residues. The CDR3 loop is CSARAAGRADTQYF. CDR3 coding DNA: TGCAGTGCTAGAGCCGCAGGGCGCGCAGATACGCAGTATTTT.

A few counts support this clonotype. V and J are TRBV2 and TRBJ2-4; 9 nucleotides line up with TRBD2. The CDR3 consists of 13 residues. From germline, CDR1 is SNHLY and CDR2 FYNNEI. Losses at the gene ends were 0 bases for V and 15 bases for J; bases not matched to a gene: 6. This CDR3 is CASSEARGGWLYF. CDR3 DNA sequence: TGTGCCAGCAGTGAAGCGCGGGGGGGTTGGCTGTACTTC. Full variable domain (outside the CDR3, taken from reference TRBV2 and TRBJ2-4): EPEVTQTPSHQVTQMGQEVILRCVPISNHLYFYWYRQILGQKVEFLVSFYNNEISEKSEIFDDQFSVERPDGSNFTLKIRSTKLEDSAMYFCASSEARGGWLYFGAGTRLSVL.

This clonotype has more than one count but fewer than ten. This sequence may be a read error, since a much larger clone differs from it by one base. The genes are TRBV20-1 and TRBJ2-1, with D perhaps TRBD2 (6 bases). The J call may not be correct, given that the DNA end is closer to TRBJ2-7. CDR3 size: 17 residues. Germline V gene sequence: CDR1 DFQATT, CDR2 SNEGSKA (reference sequence). The CDR3 loop is CSARDLSAGSSYNEQYF. The CDR3 bases are TGCAGTGCTAGGGACCTCTCGGCGGGGAGCTCCTACAATGAGCAGTACTTC.

The V and J genes are TRBV5-1 and TRBJ1-6; D gene unclear. Between the trimmed V and J ends, which lost 3 bases and 3 bases, there was a span of 4 bases. The CDR3 is 13 amino acids. Germline assignment: CDR1 SGHRS and CDR2 YFSETQ. This CDR3 is CASSWDYNSPLHF. Here the CDR3 DNA reads TGCGCCAGCAGCTGGGACTATAATTCACCCCTCCACTTT. The whole variable domain, remainder taken from reference TRBV5-1 and TRBJ1-6, is KAGVTQTPRYLIKTRGQQVTLSCSPISGHRSVSWYQQTPGQGLQFLFEYFSETQRNKGNFPGRFSGRQFSNSRSEMNVSTLELGDSALYLCASSWDYNSPLHFGNGTRLTVT.

This clonotype was observed many times. The chain is built from TRBV2 and TRBJ2-2; possible D gene TRBD2, 7 bases. In germline, CDR1 is SNHLY, CDR2 FYNNEI. Trimming removed 8 bases from V and 4 bases from J, with 23 bases in between. This CDR3 comprises 17 residues. CDR3 bases: TGTGCCAGCCTCCTAGTCGGGGGGCCGGGGTCCACCGGGGAGCTGTTTTTT. This gives the protein CASLLVGGPGSTGELFF.

This chain joins TRBV20-1 and TRBJ2-3, with 7 bases aligning to TRBD2. Germline V gives CDR1 DFQATT, CDR2 SNEGSKA (reference sequence). After removal of 4 bases from V and 1 base from J, the junction contained 14 bases not matched to a gene. This CDR3 is 17 amino acids long. CDR3 nucleotide sequence: TGCAGTGCTAAGGCACCTATAAGCGGGGCAGGCACAGATACGCAGTATTTT. Translating gives CSAKAPISGAGTDTQYF.